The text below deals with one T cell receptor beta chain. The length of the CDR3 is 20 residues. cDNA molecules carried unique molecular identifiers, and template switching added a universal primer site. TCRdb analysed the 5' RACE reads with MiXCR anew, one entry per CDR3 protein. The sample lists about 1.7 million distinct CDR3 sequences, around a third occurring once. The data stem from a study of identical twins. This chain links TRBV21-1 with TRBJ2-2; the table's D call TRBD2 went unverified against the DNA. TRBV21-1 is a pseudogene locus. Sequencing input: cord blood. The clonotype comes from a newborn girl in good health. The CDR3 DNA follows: TGTGCCAGCAACACGACCATTTCGGGACTAGCGGGCTTAGGGACCGGGGAGCTGTTTTTT. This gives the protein CASNTTISGLAGLGTGELFF.